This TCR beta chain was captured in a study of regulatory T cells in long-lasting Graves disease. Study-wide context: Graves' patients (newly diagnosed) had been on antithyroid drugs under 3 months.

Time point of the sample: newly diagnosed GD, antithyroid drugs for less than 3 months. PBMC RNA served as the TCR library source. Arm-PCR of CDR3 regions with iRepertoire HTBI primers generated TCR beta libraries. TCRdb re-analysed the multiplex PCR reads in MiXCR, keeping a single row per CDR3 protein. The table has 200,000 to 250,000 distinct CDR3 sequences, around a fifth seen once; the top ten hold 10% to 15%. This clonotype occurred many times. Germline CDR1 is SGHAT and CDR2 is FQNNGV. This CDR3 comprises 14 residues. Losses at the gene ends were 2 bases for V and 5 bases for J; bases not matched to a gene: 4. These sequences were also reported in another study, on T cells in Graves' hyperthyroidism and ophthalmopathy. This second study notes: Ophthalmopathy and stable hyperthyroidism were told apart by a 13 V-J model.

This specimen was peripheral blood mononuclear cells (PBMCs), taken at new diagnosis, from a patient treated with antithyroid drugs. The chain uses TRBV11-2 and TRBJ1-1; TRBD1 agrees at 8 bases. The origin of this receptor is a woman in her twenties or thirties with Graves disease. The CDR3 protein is CASSLFTGGTEAFF. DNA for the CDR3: TGTGCCAGCAGCTTATTTACAGGGGGAACTGAAGCTTTCTTT.